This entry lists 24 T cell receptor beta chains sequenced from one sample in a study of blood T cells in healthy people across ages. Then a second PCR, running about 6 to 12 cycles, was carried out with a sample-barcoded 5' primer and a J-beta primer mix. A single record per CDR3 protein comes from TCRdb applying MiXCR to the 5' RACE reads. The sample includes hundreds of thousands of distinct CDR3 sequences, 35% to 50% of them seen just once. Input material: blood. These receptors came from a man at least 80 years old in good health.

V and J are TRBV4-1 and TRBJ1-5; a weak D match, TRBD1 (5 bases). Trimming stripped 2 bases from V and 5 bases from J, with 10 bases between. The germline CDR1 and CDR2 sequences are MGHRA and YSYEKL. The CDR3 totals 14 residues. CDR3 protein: CASSQNPTDQPQHF. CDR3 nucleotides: TGCGCCAGCAGCCAAAACCCGACAGATCAGCCCCAGCATTTT.

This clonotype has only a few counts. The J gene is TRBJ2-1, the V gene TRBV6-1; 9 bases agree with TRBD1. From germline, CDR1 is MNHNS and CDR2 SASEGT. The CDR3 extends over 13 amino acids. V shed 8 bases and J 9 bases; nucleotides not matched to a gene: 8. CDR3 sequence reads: CASGQGNSGEQFF. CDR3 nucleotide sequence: TGTGCCAGCGGACAGGGGAATTCCGGTGAGCAGTTCTTC.

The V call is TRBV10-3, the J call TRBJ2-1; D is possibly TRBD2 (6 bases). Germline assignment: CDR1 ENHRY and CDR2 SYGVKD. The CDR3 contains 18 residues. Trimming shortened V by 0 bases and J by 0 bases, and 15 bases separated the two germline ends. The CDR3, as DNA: TGTGCCATCAGTGAGTCCGGAGAGCGGGTTAGCTCCTACAATGAGCAGTTCTTC. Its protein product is CAISESGERVSSYNEQFF.

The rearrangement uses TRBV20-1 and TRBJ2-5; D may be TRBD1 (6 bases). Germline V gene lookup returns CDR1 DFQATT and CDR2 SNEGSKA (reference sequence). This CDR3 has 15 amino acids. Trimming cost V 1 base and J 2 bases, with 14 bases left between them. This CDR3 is CSARVDMRGQETQYF. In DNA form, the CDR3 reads TGCAGTGCTAGAGTTGACATGAGGGGGCAAGAGACCCAGTACTTC.

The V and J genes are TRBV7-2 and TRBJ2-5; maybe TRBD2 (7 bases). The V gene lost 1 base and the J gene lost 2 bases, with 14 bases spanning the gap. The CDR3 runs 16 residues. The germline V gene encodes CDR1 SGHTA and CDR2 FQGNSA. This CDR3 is CASSLGLARGQETQYF. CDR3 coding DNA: TGTGCCAGCAGCTTAGGACTAGCAAGGGGGCAAGAGACCCAGTACTTC. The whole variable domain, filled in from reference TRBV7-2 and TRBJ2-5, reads GAGVSQSPSNKVTEKGKDVELRCDPISGHTALYWYRQSLGQGLEFLIYFQGNSAPDKSGLPSDRFSAERTGGSVSTLTIQRTQQEDSAVYLCASSLGLARGQETQYFGPGTRLLVL.

CDR3 sequence reads: CAWSVLAGELFF. The DNA for the CDR3 is TGTGCCTGGAGTGTCTTAGCGGGAGAGCTGTTTTTT. This chain links TRBV30 with TRBJ2-2; 8 positions agree with TRBD2. This CDR3 region has 12 residues. Germline V gene data show CDR1 as GTSNPN and CDR2 as SVGIG (reference sequence). The trim removed 0 bases at V and 11 bases at J, leaving 2 bases unmatched.

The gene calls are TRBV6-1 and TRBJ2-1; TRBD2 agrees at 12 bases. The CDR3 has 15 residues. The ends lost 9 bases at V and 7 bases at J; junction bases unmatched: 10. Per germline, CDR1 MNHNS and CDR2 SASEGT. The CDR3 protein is CASNRLAGDINEQFF. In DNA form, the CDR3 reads TGTGCCAGTAACCGACTAGCGGGAGATATAAATGAGCAGTTCTTC.

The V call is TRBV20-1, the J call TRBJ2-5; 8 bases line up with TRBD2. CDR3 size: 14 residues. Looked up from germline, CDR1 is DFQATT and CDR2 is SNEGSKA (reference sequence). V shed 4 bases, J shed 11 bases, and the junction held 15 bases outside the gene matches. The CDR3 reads CSATGIAGLNEQYF. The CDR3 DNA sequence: TGCAGTGCTACTGGGATAGCGGGGCTCAATGAGCAGTACTTC.

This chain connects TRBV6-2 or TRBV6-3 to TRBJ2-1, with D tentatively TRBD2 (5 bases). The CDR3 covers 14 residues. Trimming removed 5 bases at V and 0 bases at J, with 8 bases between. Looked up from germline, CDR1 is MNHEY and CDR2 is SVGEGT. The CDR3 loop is CASSRAVSYNEQFF. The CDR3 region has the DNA TGTGCCAGCAGTAGAGCGGTCTCCTACAATGAGCAGTTCTTC.

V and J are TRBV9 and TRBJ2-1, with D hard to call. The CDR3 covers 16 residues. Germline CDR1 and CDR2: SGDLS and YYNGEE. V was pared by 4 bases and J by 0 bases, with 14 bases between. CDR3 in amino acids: CASSPPGGSSYNEQFF. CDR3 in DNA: TGTGCCAGCAGCCCCCCCGGCGGTAGCTCCTACAATGAGCAGTTCTTC.

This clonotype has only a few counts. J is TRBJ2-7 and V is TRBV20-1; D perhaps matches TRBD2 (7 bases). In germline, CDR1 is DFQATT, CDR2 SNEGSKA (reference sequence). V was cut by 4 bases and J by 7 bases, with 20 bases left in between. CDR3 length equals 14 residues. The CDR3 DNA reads TGCAGTGCTACGAAGGGGGAGGGCCGAAATGAGCAGTACTTC. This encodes CSATKGEGRNEQYF.

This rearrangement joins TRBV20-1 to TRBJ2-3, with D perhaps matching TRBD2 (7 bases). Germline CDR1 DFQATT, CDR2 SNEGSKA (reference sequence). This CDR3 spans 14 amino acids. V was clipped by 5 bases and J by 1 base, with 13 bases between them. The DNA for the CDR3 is TGCAGTGCTGGGGCGGGGGCCGGCACAGATACGCAGTATTTT. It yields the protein CSAGAGAGTDTQYF.

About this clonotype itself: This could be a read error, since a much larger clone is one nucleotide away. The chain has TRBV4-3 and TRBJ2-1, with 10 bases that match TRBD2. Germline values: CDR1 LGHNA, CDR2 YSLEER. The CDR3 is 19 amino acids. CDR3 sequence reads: CASSQDRRASGSSYSEQFF. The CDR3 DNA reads TGCGCCAGCAGCCAAGATCGTCGGGCTAGCGGGAGCTCCTACAGTGAGCAGTTCTTC.

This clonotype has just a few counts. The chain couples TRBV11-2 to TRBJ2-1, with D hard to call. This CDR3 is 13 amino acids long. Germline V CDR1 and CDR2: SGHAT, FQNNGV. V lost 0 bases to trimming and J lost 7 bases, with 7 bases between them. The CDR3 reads CASSLDLKNEQFF. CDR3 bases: TGTGCCAGCAGCTTAGATCTTAAAAATGAGCAGTTCTTC. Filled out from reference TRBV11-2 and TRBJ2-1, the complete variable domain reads EAGVAQSPRYKIIEKRQSVAFWCNPISGHATLYWYQQILGQGPKLLIQFQNNGVVDDSQLPKDRFSAERLKGVDSTLKIQPAKLEDSAVYLCASSLDLKNEQFFGPGTRLTVL.

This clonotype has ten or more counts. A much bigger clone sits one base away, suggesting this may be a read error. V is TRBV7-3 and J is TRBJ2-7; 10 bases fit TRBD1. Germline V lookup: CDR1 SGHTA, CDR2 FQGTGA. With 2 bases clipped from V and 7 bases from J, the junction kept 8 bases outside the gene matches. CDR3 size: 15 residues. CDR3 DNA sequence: TGTGCCAGCAGCTTAGACAGGGGGCTTACATATGAGCAGTACTTC. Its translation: CASSLDRGLTYEQYF.

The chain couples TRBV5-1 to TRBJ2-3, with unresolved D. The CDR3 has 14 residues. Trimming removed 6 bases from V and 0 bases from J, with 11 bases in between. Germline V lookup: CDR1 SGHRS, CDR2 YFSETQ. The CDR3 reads CASTQDGSTDTQYF. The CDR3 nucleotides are TGCGCCAGCACCCAGGACGGAAGCACAGATACGCAGTATTTT.

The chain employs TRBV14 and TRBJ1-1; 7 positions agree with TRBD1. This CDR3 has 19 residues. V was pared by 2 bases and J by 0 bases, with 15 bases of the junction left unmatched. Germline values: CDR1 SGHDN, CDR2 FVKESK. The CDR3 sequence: CASSQRNLRQGSLNTEAFF. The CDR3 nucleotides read TGTGCCAGCAGCCAACGCAATTTAAGACAGGGATCCCTGAACACTGAAGCTTTCTTT.

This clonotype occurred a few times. The CDR3 loop reads CAISGTGGMYF. As DNA, the CDR3 is TGTGCCATCAGTGGGACAGGGGGGATGTACTTC. V usage is TRBV10-3 and J usage is TRBJ2-7, with 10 positions matching TRBD1. V trimming: 4 bases; J trimming: 12 bases; junction bases outside the gene matches: 3. There are 11 residues in the CDR3. Germline CDR1 reads ENHRY; CDR2 reads SYGVKD.

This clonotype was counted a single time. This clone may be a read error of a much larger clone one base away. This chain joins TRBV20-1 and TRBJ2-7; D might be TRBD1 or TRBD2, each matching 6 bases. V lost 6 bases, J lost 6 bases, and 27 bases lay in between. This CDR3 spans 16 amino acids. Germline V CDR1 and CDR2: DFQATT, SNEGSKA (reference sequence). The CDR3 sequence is CSATRGTGGTTSEQYF. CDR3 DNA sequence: TGCAGTGCAACGAGGGGGACTGGCGGGACGACCAGCGAGCAGTACTTC.

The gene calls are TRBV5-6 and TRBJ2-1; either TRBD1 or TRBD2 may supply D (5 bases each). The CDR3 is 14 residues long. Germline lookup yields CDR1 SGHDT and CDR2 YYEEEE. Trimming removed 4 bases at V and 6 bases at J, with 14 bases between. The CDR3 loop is CASSPGRTLNEQFF. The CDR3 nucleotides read TGTGCCAGCAGCCCGGGACGTACACTCAATGAGCAGTTCTTC.

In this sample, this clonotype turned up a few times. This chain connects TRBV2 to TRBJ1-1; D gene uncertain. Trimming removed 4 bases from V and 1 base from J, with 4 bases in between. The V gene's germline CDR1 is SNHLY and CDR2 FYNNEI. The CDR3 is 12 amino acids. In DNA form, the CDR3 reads TGTGCCAGCAGTGCACAGAACACTGAAGCTTTCTTT. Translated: CASSAQNTEAFF. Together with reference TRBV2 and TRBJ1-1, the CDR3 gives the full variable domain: EPEVTQTPSHQVTQMGQEVILRCVPISNHLYFYWYRQILGQKVEFLVSFYNNEISEKSEIFDDQFSVERPDGSNFTLKIRSTKLEDSAMYFCASSAQNTEAFFGQGTRLTVV.

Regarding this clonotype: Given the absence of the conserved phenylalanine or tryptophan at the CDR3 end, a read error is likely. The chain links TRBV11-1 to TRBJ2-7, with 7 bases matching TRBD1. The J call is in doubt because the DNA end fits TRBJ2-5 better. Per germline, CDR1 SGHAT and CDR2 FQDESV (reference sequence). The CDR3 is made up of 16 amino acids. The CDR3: CASSFPGQILRETQYL. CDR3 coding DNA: TGTGCCAGCAGCTTTCCGGGACAGATCCTGAGGGAGACCCAGTACTTG.

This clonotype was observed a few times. The CDR3 DNA reads TGCAGTGCTGAGGGCTTGGAGAACATTCAGTACTTC. Translating gives CSAEGLENIQYF. V is TRBV20-1 and J is TRBJ2-4; a possible D gene is TRBD2 (5 bases). The V end lost 5 bases, the J end lost 7 bases, and 12 bases lay between the germline ends. Germline lookup yields CDR1 DFQATT and CDR2 SNEGSKA (reference sequence). This CDR3 comprises 12 residues.

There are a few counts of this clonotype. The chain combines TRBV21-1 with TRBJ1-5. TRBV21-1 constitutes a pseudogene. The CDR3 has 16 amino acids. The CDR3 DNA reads TGTGCCAGCAGCAAAGCGGACATAATGGGCAATCAGCCCCAGCATTTT. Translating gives CASSKADIMGNQPQHF.